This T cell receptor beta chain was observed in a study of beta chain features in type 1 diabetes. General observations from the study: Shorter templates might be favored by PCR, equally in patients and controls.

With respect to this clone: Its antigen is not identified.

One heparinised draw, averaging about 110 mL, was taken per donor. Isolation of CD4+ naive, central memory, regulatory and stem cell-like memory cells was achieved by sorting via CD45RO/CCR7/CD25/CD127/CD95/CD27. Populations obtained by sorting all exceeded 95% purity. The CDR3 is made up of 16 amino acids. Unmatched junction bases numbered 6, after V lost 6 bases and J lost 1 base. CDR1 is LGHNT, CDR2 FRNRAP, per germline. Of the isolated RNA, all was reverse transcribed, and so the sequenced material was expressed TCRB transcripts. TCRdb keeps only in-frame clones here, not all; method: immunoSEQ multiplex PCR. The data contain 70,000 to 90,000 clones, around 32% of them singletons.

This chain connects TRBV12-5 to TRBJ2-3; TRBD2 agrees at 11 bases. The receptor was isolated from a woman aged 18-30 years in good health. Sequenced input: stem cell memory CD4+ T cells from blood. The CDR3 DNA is TGTGCTAGTGGGAAGGGGGGACTAGCGGGCACAGATACGCAGTATTTT. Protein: CASGKGGLAGTDTQYF.